A selection of T cell receptor beta chains follows, all from one sample in a study of TIL therapy for anti-PD-1-resistant metastatic lung cancer. Using immunoSEQ multiplex PCR, the repertoire was profiled, and TCRdb retains in-frame clones only, with some absent. The sample carries some 43,000 clones, around 80% recorded once. The material sequenced was blood, taken at baseline. Receptors were obtained from a man in his 70s with non-small cell lung cancer. Both conserved end residues are part of each CDR3. A D gene is named only where the DNA matches it firmly. Rows may omit the clone size; those that give it use once, few, many or a size class.

J gene	D gene	clone size	V gene	CDR3 DNA	CDR3 protein
TRBJ2-5	TRBD1	.	TRBV5-1	TGCGCCAGCAGCTTGGGACAGGGGGATCGGGAGACCCAGTACTTC	CASSLGQGDRETQYF
TRBJ2-3	.	.	TRBV28	TGTGCCAGCTGGGGGTTCACAGATACGCAGTATTTT	CASWGFTDTQYF
TRBJ2-1	TRBD2	.	TRBV7-8	TGTGCCAGCAGCAATCCCGGGACTAGCGGGAGCAATGAGCAGTTCTTC	CASSNPGTSGSNEQFF
TRBJ1-4	.	.	TRBV18	TGTGCCAGCTCACCGGACAATGAAAAACTGTTTTTT	CASSPDNEKLFF
TRBJ2-3	TRBD2	.	TRBV5-1	TGCGCCAGCAGACAGACTAGCGGGAGGGTCGATACGCAGTATTTT	CASRQTSGRVDTQYF
TRBJ2-2	.	.	TRBV30	TGTGCCTGGAGTAATTTAGCTGACGGGGAGCTGTTTTTT	CAWSNLADGELFF
TRBJ1-2	TRBD1	.	TRBV28	TGTGCCAGCAGTGATACGACCGGGACAGGGTACGGTGGCTACACCTTC	CASSDTTGTGYGGYTF
TRBJ1-1	.	.	TRBV19	TGTGCCAGTAGTATTAAGGGGAACACTGAAGCTTTCTTT	CASSIKGNTEAFF
TRBJ2-7	TRBD2	.	TRBV15	TGTGCCACCAGCAGAGAGGACCGGGACGGGGGGGACCAGCAGTACTTC	CATSREDRDGGDQQYF
TRBJ2-2	.	once	TRBV25-1	TGTGCCAGCAGGGGAGGAGCAGGGGTTACCGGGGAGCTGTTTTTT	CASRGGAGVTGELFF
TRBJ1-2	TRBD1	.	TRBV19	TGTGCCAGTAGGATCGGCCGACAGGGGGCCTATGGCTACACCTTC	CASRIGRQGAYGYTF
TRBJ1-2	.	.	TRBV19	TGTGCCAGTAGTTCGAGAACATCGGGGCGCGAGAGTGGCTACACCTTC	CASSSRTSGRESGYTF
TRBJ1-2	.	.	TRBV7-9	TGTGCCAGCAGCTTAGGCGGGAACTATGGCTACACCTTC	CASSLGGNYGYTF
TRBJ2-7	TRBD2	.	TRBV6-6	TGTGCCAGCAGGGAGACTAGCTTCTCCTACGAGCAGTACTTC	CASRETSFSYEQYF
TRBJ2-5	.	.	TRBV11-2	TGTGCCAGCAGCTTAGAGCCGAGCCGATGGGAGACCCAGTACTTC	CASSLEPSRWETQYF
TRBJ1-1	TRBD1	.	TRBV9	TGTGCCAGCAGCAATTCAGGGGGCTCTGAAGCTTTCTTT	CASSNSGGSEAFF
TRBJ1-6	TRBD1	.	TRBV5-1	TGCGCCAGCAGCTTGGCCGGACAGGGGCAAAATTCACCCCTCCACTTT	CASSLAGQGQNSPLHF
TRBJ2-5	.	.	TRBV7-2	TGTGCCAGCAGCTTACGGGGGGCCGGGGAGACCCAGTACTTC	CASSLRGAGETQYF
TRBJ1-5	.	.	TRBV28	TGTGCCAGCAGCCCCGGGGGTAATCAGCCCCAGCATTTT	CASSPGGNQPQHF
TRBJ2-3	TRBD2	.	TRBV29-1	TGCAGCGTTGAAGATCCCCTGCGGGAGGCAACTAATCGACAGTATTTT	CSVEDPLREATNRQYF
TRBJ1-3	.	.	TRBV14	TGTGCCAGCAGCCGTGTTTGGGGCGGAGCTGGAAACACCATATATTTT	CASSRVWGGAGNTIYF
TRBJ2-6	.	.	TRBV5-1	TGCGCCAGCGGTTTACCTAGGGGGACTGGGGCCAACGTCCTGACTTTC	CASGLPRGTGANVLTF
TRBJ1-1	.	once	TRBV7-2	TGTGCCAGCAGCCCCCCGATTAGTGAAGCTTTCTTT	CASSPPISEAFF
TRBJ1-1	.	.	TRBV19	TGTGCCAGTAGTACAGTTGAAGAATGGAACACTGAAGCTTTCTTT	CASSTVEEWNTEAFF
TRBJ2-7	.	.	TRBV28	TGTGCCAGCAGTTTACAACTAGCAGGTATATACGAGCAGTACTTC	CASSLQLAGIYEQYF
TRBJ2-3	.	.	TRBV18	TGTGCCAGCTCACGTACAGAAGGAGATACGCAGTATTTT	CASSRTEGDTQYF
TRBJ1-2	.	.	TRBV6-1	TGTGCCAGCATGCCAGGGGTTTTGGCTAACTATGGCTACACCTTC	CASMPGVLANYGYTF
TRBJ2-5	TRBD1	.	TRBV19	TGTGCCAGTAGCAGACCGACAGGGCGGAGAGAGACCCAGTACTTC	CASSRPTGRRETQYF
TRBJ2-6	.	.	TRBV21-1	TGTGCCAGCAGCATCTCCAACAGGGGGGACTGCTCTGGGGCCAACGTCCTGACTTTC	CASSISNRGDCSGANVLTF
TRBJ1-3	.	.	TRBV29-1	TGCAGCGTTGAAAACTCCTCTGGAAACACCATATATTTT	CSVENSSGNTIYF
TRBJ2-7	TRBD1	.	TRBV28	TGTGCCAGCACCCCCGAGGGACAGGGAGTAGCAATTTCCTACGAGCAGTACTTC	CASTPEGQGVAISYEQYF
TRBJ2-2	.	.	TRBV4-1	TGCGCCAGCAGCCAAGTCTCCAGGGCGCAGTTGACCGGGGAGCTGTTTTTT	CASSQVSRAQLTGELFF
TRBJ1-1	TRBD1	.	TRBV27	TGTGCCAGCAGTTTATCGCGGACAGGTAAAGCTTTCTTT	CASSLSRTGKAFF
TRBJ2-2	TRBD1	few	TRBV7-3	TGTGCCAGCAGCTTCGCCGGGACAGGCAACACCGGGGAGCTGTTTTTT	CASSFAGTGNTGELFF
TRBJ1-1	.	.	TRBV28	TGTGCCAGCAGTTTAGTCGGGATAGGCACTGAAGCTTTCTTT	CASSLVGIGTEAFF
TRBJ1-5	TRBD1	.	TRBV28	TGTGCCAGCAGCAAGGACAGGGGAGATCAGCCCCAGCATTTT	CASSKDRGDQPQHF
TRBJ2-2	TRBD2	.	TRBV28	TGTGCCAGCACGGGGGGGCTAAACACCGGGGAGCTGTTTTTT	CASTGGLNTGELFF
TRBJ2-1	TRBD2	once	TRBV6-4	TGTGCCAGCAGTGTCGGGGAGGGGTACAATGAGCAGTTCTTC	CASSVGEGYNEQFF
TRBJ1-1	.	few	TRBV6-1	TGTGCCAGCAGGGGGGGGACGGCCGGGGACACTGAAGCTTTCTTT	CASRGGTAGDTEAFF
TRBJ2-7	TRBD2	few	TRBV14	TGTGCCAGCAGCCAAGGAAGAGTAGCGGGAGTTTCCTACGAGCAGTACTTC	CASSQGRVAGVSYEQYF
TRBJ2-5	TRBD1	.	TRBV5-4	TGTGCCAGCAGCTTGGCCCGGGACAGGCCGAGTAAAGAGACCCAGTACTTC	CASSLARDRPSKETQYF
TRBJ2-1	.	.	TRBV6-4	TGTGCCAGCAGTGACTTTGAGGGGGGCAATGAGCAGTTCTTC	CASSDFEGGNEQFF
TRBJ2-1	.	.	TRBV7-9	TGTGCCAGCAGCGCAGGACTCGCCTACAATGAGCAGTTCTTC	CASSAGLAYNEQFF
TRBJ2-7	.	.	TRBV2	TGTGCCAGCAACGGAGGTCGACACGAGCAGTACTTC	CASNGGRHEQYF
TRBJ1-1	TRBD1	.	TRBV30	TGTGCCTGGTCGGGACAGGGGACGGGAACTGAAGCTTTCTTT	CAWSGQGTGTEAFF
TRBJ2-7	.	few	TRBV10-3	TGTGCCATCAGTGAGGCTCTATTCGAGCAGTACTTC	CAISEALFEQYF
TRBJ2-7	TRBD2	.	TRBV19	TGTGCCAGTAGTAGGGGCGGGGGACCTTACGAGCAGTACTTC	CASSRGGGPYEQYF
TRBJ2-7	.	.	TRBV5-1	TGCGCCAGCAGCAGGGACACATACTACGAGCAGTACTTC	CASSRDTYYEQYF
TRBJ2-7	.	.	TRBV6-1	TGTGCCAGTAGACAGAGCTCCTACGAGCAGTACTTC	CASRQSSYEQYF
TRBJ2-2	TRBD2	.	TRBV7-2	TGTGCCAGCAGCTTTACTAGCGGGAGGAACACCGGGGAGCTGTTTTTT	CASSFTSGRNTGELFF